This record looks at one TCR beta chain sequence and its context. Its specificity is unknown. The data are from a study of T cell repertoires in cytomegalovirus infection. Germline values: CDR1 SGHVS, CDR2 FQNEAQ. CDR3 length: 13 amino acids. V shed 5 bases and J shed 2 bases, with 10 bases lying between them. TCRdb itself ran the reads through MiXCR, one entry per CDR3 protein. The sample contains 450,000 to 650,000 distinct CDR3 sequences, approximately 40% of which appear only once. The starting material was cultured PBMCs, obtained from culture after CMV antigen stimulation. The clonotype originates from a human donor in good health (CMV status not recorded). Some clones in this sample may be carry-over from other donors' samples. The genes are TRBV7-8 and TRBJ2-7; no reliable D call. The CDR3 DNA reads TGTGCCAGCAGCCTGAGGCGCACCTACGAGCAGTACTTC. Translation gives CASSLRRTYEQYF.